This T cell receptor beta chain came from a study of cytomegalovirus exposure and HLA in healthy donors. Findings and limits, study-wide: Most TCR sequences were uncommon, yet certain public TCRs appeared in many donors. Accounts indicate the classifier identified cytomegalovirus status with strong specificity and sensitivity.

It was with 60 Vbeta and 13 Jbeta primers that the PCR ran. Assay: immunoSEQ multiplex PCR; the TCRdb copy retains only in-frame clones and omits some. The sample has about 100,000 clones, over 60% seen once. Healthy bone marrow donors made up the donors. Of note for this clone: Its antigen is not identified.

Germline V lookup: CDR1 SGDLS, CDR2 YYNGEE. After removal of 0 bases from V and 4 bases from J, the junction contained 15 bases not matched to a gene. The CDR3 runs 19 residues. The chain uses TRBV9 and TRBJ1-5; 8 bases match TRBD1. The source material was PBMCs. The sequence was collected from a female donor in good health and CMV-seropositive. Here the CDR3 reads CASSVEYRGGSMWNQPQHF. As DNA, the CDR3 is TGTGCCAGCAGCGTAGAGTACAGGGGGGGATCAATGTGGAATCAGCCCCAGCATTTT.